This record concerns one T cell receptor (beta chain) sequence. Its target is unknown. This sample was included in a study of T cell responses to AZD1222 COVID-19 vaccine. Regarding the study as a whole: The donor group comprised mostly white British people and more females; the analysis possibly underestimated clonal diversity. Baseline seropositivity occurred in only a handful of AZD1222 recipients. Nearly half of unique spike-specific TCRs reportedly avoided B.1.351 and B.1.1.7 mutated regions.

The study pooled second doses at about 4 or about 12 weeks. Here immunoSEQ multiplex PCR was the method, and the copy in TCRdb shows in-frame clones only, minus some. The repertoire has roughly 150,000 clones, more than 75% of them found once; the top ten carry roughly a tenth. The TCR originated in an adult who received the AZD1222 COVID-19 vaccine. This material consisted of peripheral blood, taken 28 days after the second AZD1222 dose.

The CDR3 bases are TGCGCCAGCAGCCTCGGGACTAGCGGGGGGTACAATGAGCAGTTCTTC. It codes for CASSLGTSGGYNEQFF. This chain uses TRBV5-1 with TRBJ2-1; 15 bases align to TRBD2. There are 16 residues in the CDR3. CDR1 and CDR2 (germline): SGHRS, YFSETQ. V gave up 4 bases and J gave up 4 bases; unmatched junction bases: 3.